This T cell receptor beta chain comes out of a study of immune heterogeneity within non-small cell lung tumors. Study results and caveats: Site-unique high-frequency clones occurred alongside identical dominant CDR3 beta clonotypes that recurred across tumor sites within a patient. Local T-cell clonality was recorded as moderately but significantly correlated with local tumor mutational burden, with R about 0.3.

Multiplex PCR (32 V and 13 J primers) was used to amplify the TCR beta CDR3. From the multiplex PCR reads, TCRdb called clonotypes with MiXCR, one entry per CDR3 protein. The sample has roughly 13,000 distinct CDR3 sequences, around 23% seen once. The CDR3 has 14 amino acids. Per the germline V gene, CDR1 is SEHNR and CDR2 is FQNEAQ (reference sequence). With V trimmed by 7 bases and J by 8 bases, 11 bases remained unmatched. Regarding this clonotype: Antigen: not known.

Template came from bulk tumor genomic DNA, at approximately 620 ng per sample. Several biopsies were collected from each primary tumor during surgery. They were spaced as far apart as possible within the tumor mass. The study enrolled patients with untreated, newly diagnosed non-small cell lung cancer who underwent curative surgery. This clonotype originated in a man aged 45-60 years with non-small cell lung cancer. The chain carries TRBV7-9 and TRBJ2-7; 10 bases agree with TRBD2. Sequenced material: lung tumor tissue. The CDR3 coding sequence is TGTGCCAGCAACCACAGGACTAGCGGAACGCAGCAGTACTTC. Its translation is CASNHRTSGTQQYF.